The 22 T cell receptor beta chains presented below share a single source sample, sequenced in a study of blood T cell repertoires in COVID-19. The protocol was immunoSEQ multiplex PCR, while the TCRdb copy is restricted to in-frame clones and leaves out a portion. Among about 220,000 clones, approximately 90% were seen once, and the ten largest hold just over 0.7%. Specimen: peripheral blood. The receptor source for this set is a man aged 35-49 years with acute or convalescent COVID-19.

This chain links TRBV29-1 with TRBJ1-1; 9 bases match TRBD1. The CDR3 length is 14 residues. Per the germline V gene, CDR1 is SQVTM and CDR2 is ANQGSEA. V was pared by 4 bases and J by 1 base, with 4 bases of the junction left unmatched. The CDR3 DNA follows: TGCAGCGTTGCCGACAGGGGGAAGAACACTGAAGCTTTCTTT. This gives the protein CSVADRGKNTEAFF.

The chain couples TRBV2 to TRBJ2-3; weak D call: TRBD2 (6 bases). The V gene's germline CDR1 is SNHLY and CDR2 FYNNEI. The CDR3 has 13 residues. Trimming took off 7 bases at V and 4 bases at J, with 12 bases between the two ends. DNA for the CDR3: TGTGCCAGCACCGCGGGGAGAGCAGATACGCAGTATTTT. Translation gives CASTAGRADTQYF.

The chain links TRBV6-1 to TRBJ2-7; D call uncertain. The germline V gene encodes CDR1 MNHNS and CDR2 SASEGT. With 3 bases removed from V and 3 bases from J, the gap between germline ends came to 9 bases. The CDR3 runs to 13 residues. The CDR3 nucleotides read TGTGCCAGCAGTGATTCAGTATACTACGAGCAGTACTTC. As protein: CASSDSVYYEQYF.

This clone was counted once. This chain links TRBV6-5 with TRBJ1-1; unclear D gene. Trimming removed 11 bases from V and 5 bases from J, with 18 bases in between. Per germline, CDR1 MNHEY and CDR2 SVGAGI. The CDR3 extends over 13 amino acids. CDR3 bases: TGTGCCGCACACCAACAAGGGAGAACTGAAGCTTTCTTT. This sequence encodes CAAHQQGRTEAFF.

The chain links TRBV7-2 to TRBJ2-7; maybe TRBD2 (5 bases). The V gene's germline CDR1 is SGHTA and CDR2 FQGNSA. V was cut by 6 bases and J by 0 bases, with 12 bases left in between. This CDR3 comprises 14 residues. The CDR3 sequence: CASRRADFSYEQYF. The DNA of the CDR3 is TGTGCCAGCAGAAGGGCGGACTTCTCCTACGAGCAGTACTTC.

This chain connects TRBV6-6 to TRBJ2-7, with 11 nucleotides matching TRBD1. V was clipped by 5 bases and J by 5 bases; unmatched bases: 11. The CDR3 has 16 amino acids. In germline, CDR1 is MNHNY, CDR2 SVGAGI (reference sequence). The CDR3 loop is CASSKDPGTGGDEQYF. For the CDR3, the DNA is TGTGCCAGCAGTAAGGATCCCGGGACAGGGGGTGACGAGCAGTACTTC.

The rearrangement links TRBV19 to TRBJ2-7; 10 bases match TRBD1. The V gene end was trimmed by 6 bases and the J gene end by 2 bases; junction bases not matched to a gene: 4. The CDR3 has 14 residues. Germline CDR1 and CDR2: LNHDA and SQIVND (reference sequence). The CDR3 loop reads CASRPGTGAYEQYF. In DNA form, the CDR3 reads TGTGCCAGTAGGCCCGGGACAGGGGCCTACGAGCAGTACTTC.

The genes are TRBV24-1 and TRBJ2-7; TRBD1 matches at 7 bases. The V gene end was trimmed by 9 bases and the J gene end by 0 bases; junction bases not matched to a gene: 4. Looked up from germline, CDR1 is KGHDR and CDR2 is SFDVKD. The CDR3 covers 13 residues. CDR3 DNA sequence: TGTGCCACCCAGGGACAGTTCTCCTACGAGCAGTACTTC. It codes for CATQGQFSYEQYF.

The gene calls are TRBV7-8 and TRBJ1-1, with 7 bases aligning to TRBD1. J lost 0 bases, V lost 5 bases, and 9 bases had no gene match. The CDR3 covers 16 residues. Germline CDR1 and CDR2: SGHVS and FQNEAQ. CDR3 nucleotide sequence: TGTGCCAGCAGCCCTACGGGACAGATTATGAACACTGAAGCTTTCTTT. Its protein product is CASSPTGQIMNTEAFF.

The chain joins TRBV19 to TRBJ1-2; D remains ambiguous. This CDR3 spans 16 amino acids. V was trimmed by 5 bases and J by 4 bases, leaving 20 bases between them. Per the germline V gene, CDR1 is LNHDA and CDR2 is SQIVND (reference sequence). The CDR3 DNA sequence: TGTGCCAGTAGTTCCCCTGTTGAGGGCTCGACCTATGGCTACACCTTC. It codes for CASSSPVEGSTYGYTF.

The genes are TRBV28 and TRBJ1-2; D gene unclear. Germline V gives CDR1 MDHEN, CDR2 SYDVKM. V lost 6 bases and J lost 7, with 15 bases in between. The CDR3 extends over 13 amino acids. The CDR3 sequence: CASRMGVSVGYTF. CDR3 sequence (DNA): TGTGCCAGCAGGATGGGAGTTTCGGTTGGCTACACCTTC.

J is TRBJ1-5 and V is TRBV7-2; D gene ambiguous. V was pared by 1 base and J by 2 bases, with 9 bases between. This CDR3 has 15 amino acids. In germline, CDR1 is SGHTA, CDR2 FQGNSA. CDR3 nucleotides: TGTGCCAGCAGCTTAGTCGGGGAACGCAATCAGCCCCAGCATTTT. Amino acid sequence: CASSLVGERNQPQHF.

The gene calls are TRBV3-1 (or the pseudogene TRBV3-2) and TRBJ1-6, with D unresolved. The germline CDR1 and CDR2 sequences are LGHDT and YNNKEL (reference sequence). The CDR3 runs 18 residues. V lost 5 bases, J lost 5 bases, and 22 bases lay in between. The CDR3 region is CASSYDPGPNPNNSPLHF. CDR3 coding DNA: TGTGCCAGCAGCTATGACCCAGGTCCAAACCCAAATAATTCACCCCTCCACTTT.

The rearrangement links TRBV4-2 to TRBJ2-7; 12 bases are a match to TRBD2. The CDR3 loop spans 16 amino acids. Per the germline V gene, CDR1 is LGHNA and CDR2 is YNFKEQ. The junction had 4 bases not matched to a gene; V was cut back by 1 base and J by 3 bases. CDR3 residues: CASSQVMTSGGYEQYF. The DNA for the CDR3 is TGTGCCAGCAGCCAAGTTATGACTAGCGGGGGCTACGAGCAGTACTTC.

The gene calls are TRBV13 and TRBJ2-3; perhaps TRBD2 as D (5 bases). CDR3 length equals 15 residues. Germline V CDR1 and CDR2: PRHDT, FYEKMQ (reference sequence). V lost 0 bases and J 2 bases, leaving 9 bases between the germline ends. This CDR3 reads CASSLGDFLTDTQYF. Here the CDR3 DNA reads TGTGCCAGCAGCTTAGGGGACTTCCTCACAGATACGCAGTATTTT.

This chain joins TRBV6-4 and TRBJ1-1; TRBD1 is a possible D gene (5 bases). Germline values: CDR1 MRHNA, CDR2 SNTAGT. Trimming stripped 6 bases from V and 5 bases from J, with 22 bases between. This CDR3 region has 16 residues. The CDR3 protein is CASSVGTFTSGTEAFF. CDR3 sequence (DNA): TGTGCCAGCAGCGTTGGGACTTTTACTTCGGGGACTGAAGCTTTCTTT.

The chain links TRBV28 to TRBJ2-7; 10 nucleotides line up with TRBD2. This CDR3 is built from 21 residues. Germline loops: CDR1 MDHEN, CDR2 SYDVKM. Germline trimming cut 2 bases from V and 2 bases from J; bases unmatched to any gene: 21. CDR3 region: CASSLPTQGPGLAVFTYEQYF. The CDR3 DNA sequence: TGTGCCAGCAGTTTACCCACACAGGGACCTGGACTAGCGGTGTTTACCTACGAGCAGTACTTC.

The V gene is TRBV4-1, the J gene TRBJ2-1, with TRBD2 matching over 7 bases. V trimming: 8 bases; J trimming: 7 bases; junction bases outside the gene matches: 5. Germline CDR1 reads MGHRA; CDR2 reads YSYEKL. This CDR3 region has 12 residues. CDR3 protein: CASALGGNEQFF. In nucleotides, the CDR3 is TGCGCCAGCGCCTTGGGGGGGAATGAGCAGTTCTTC.

CDR3 amino acids: CASSLTSGRGNEQFF. DNA of the CDR3: TGTGCCAGCAGCCTCACTAGCGGGAGAGGCAATGAGCAGTTCTTC. The chain is built from TRBV28 and TRBJ2-1; 11 bases match TRBD2. This CDR3 contains 15 residues. Trimming at V came to 6 bases and at J to 6 bases, leaving 7 bases not matched to a gene. Germline CDR1 and CDR2: MDHEN and SYDVKM.

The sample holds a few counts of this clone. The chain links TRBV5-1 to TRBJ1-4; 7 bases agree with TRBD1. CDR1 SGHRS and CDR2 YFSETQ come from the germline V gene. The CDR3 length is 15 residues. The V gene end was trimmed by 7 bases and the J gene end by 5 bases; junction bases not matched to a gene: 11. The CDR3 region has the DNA TGCGCCAGCGCGGGAAAGGGACAGAGAAATGAAAAACTGTTTTTT. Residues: CASAGKGQRNEKLFF.

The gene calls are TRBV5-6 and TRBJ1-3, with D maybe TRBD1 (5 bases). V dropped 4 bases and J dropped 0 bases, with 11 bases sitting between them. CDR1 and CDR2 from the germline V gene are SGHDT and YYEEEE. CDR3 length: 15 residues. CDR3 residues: CASSRRGDSGNTIYF. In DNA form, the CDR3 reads TGTGCCAGCAGCAGAAGGGGTGACTCTGGAAACACCATATATTTT.

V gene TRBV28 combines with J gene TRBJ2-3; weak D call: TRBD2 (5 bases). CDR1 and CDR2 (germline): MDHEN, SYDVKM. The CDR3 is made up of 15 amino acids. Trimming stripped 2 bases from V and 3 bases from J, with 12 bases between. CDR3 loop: CASSLGGSGTDTQYF. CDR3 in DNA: TGTGCCAGCAGTTTAGGCGGGTCGGGAACAGATACGCAGTATTTT.